Below are 15 T cell receptor beta chains sequenced from a single sample in a study of cytomegalovirus exposure and HLA in healthy donors. In the PCR, 60 Vbeta and 13 Jbeta primers were used. Generated by immunoSEQ multiplex PCR, the TCRdb table keeps only in-frame clones and is missing some. Its table lists fewer than 130,000 clones. Sequencing was carried out using PBMCs. Receptors were obtained from a man aged 50-59 years in good health and CMV-seronegative.

In nucleotides, the CDR3 is TGTGCCAGCAGTGAGAGACTAGCGGGGGGCTGGAGCTCCTACGAGCAGTACTTC. Translation: CASSERLAGGWSSYEQYF. The chain carries TRBV6-1 and TRBJ2-7; 13 bases match TRBD2. The V gene's germline CDR1 is MNHNS and CDR2 SASEGT. The J segment lost 0 bases and the V segment lost 3 bases, leaving 8 bases of the junction unmatched. This CDR3 spans 18 amino acids.

The chain links TRBV7-9 to TRBJ1-2; no clear D gene. With 3 bases removed from V and 5 bases from J, the gap between germline ends came to 10 bases. CDR3 length equals 13 residues. Germline loops: CDR1 SEHNR, CDR2 FQNEAQ (reference sequence). CDR3 sequence (DNA): TGTGCCAGCAGCTTTCTGACACATTATGGCTACACCTTC. Encoded protein: CASSFLTHYGYTF.

V is TRBV9 and J is TRBJ2-1; D might be TRBD2 (6 bases). The germline CDR1 and CDR2 sequences are SGDLS and YYNGEE. Trimming removed 0 bases from V and 9 bases from J, with 25 bases in between. The CDR3 sequence is 18 residues long. CDR3 sequence: CASSVGDGPTRGPSEQFF. The CDR3 nucleotides are TGTGCCAGCAGCGTAGGGGACGGCCCGACGCGGGGCCCGTCTGAGCAGTTCTTC.

A remark on this clone: A junction boundary mismatches the germline segment, possibly from a read error. In nucleotides, the CDR3 is TGTGCTAGCAGCTTAGACAGAAATCAGCCCCAGCATTTT. It codes for CASSLDRNQPQHF. The J gene is TRBJ1-5, the V gene TRBV7-7; TRBD1 is a possible D gene (5 bases). Germline values: CDR1 SSHAT, CDR2 FNYEAQ (reference sequence). The CDR3 sequence is 13 residues long.

V and J are TRBV18 and TRBJ1-4; a weak D match, TRBD1 (6 bases). The CDR3 totals 15 residues. Per the germline V gene, CDR1 is KGHSH and CDR2 is LQKENI. V lost 0 bases to trimming and J lost 8 bases, with 13 bases between them. CDR3 in amino acids: CASSPPTSGDEKLFF. The CDR3 DNA follows: TGTGCCAGCTCACCACCGACATCAGGGGACGAAAAACTGTTTTTT.

The chain uses TRBV30 and TRBJ1-4, with 7 bases lining up with TRBD1. Germline CDR1 reads GTSNPN; CDR2 reads SVGIG (reference sequence). The junction had 6 bases not matched to a gene; V was cut back by 1 base and J by 7 bases. CDR3 length: 14 amino acids. CDR3 bases: TGTGCCTGGAGTGCGTACAGGGGAGGTGAAAAACTGTTTTTT. The encoded protein is CAWSAYRGGEKLFF.

The rearrangement joins TRBV6-6 to TRBJ1-5; tentatively, D is TRBD1 (6 bases). Per germline, CDR1 MNHNY and CDR2 SVGAGI (reference sequence). The germline V and J ends were trimmed by 3 bases and 0 bases, with 12 bases remaining between them. There are 16 residues in the CDR3. The CDR3 DNA reads TGTGCCAGCAGTTATTCTACAGGGCCTAGCAATCAGCCCCAGCATTTT. Encoded protein: CASSYSTGPSNQPQHF.

The chain uses TRBV5-5 and TRBJ2-7, with TRBD2 matching 8 bases. This CDR3 is 14 amino acids long. V dropped 3 bases and J dropped 0; count of bases not matched to a gene: 2. The germline V gene encodes CDR1 SGHKS and CDR2 YYEKEE (reference sequence). The chain's CDR3 is CASSYSGTSYEQYF. The CDR3 bases are TGTGCCAGCAGCTATAGCGGGACCTCCTACGAGCAGTACTTC.

The chain couples TRBV10-3 to TRBJ1-5; D might be TRBD1 (5 bases). CDR1 and CDR2 from the germline V gene are ENHRY and SYGVKD. The CDR3 consists of 14 residues. Trimming removed 5 bases from V and 6 bases from J, with 14 bases in between. The CDR3 nucleotides read TGTGCCATCAGTCCTGCAGGGTTTGCTCAGCCCCAGCATTTT. This sequence encodes CAISPAGFAQPQHF.

The chain uses TRBV5-6 and TRBJ1-6, with unresolved D. CDR3 length: 18 amino acids. With 4 bases removed from V and 6 bases from J, the gap between germline ends came to 23 bases. CDR1 and CDR2 (germline): SGHDT, YYEEEE. The CDR3 DNA is TGTGCCAGCAGCAAGGACTTTATCGACCGGACGGCTAATTCACCCCTCCACTTT. This sequence encodes CASSKDFIDRTANSPLHF.

The V gene is TRBV19, the J gene TRBJ2-7, with a weak D call TRBD1 (6 bases). Germline V CDR1 and CDR2: LNHDA, SQIVND (reference sequence). V dropped 9 bases and J dropped 5 bases, with 14 bases sitting between them. This CDR3 region has 12 residues. The CDR3 DNA sequence: TGTGCCAGGAAACTACAGGGCCACGAGCAGTACTTC. Protein: CARKLQGHEQYF.

V gene TRBV9 combines with J gene TRBJ1-2; D is ambiguous. With 0 bases removed from V and 1 base from J, the gap between germline ends came to 7 bases. Germline V lookup: CDR1 SGDLS, CDR2 YYNGEE. The CDR3 is 14 residues long. The CDR3 reads CASSVGHGNYGYTF. The CDR3 DNA follows: TGTGCCAGCAGCGTAGGACATGGTAACTATGGCTACACCTTC.

The CDR3 is CAWSKRGYNEQFF. The CDR3 coding sequence is TGTGCCTGGAGTAAGCGGGGATACAATGAGCAGTTCTTC. The rearrangement joins TRBV30 to TRBJ2-1; 7 positions match TRBD2. In germline, CDR1 is GTSNPN, CDR2 SVGIG (reference sequence). There are 13 residues in the CDR3. V was pared by 2 bases and J by 4 bases, with 2 bases of the junction left unmatched.

This rearrangement joins TRBV7-9 to TRBJ1-1; D remains ambiguous. The CDR3 covers 14 residues. CDR1 and CDR2 from the germline V gene are SEHNR and FQNEAQ (reference sequence). V lost 6 bases and J lost 3, with 14 bases in between. The CDR3 region has the DNA TGTGCCAGCAGACTCCTGGGCAGTTACACTGAAGCTTTCTTT. Translation: CASRLLGSYTEAFF.

The chain links TRBV7-9 to TRBJ1-2; 7 nucleotides agree with TRBD1. This CDR3 has 14 amino acids. CDR1 is SEHNR, CDR2 FQNEAQ, per germline (reference sequence). V was pared by 4 bases and J by 4 bases, with 6 bases of the junction left unmatched. DNA for the CDR3: TGTGCCAGCAGCTCTCAGACAGGGTCCTATGGCTACACCTTC. Its translation is CASSSQTGSYGYTF. Full variable domain (outside the CDR3, taken from reference TRBV7-9 and TRBJ1-2): DTGVSQNPRHKITKRGQNVTFRCDPISEHNRLYWYRQTLGQGPEFLTYFQNEAQLEKSRLLSDRFSAERPKGSFSTLEIQRTEQGDSAMYLCASSSQTGSYGYTFGSGTRLTVV.